This T cell receptor (beta chain) was sequenced in a study of T cells in localized non-small cell lung cancer. TCRdb's table, derived via immunoSEQ multiplex PCR, lists solely in-frame clones and lacks some. The table lists 70,000 to 100,000 clones, approximately 80% of them singletons. In its sample, this clone was seen once. What it binds is unknown. Notes on the study in general: Analysis by sequencing included only one tumor region, so heterogeneity remains possible. Adjacent lung tissue had a median approximately 57 of the top 100 clones found in the tumor.

V dropped 1 base and J dropped 6; count of bases not matched to a gene: 11. The CDR3 runs to 17 residues. Germline CDR1 and CDR2: LGHNA and YSLEER. V is TRBV4-3 and J is TRBJ2-3, with TRBD2 matching over 9 bases. This specimen consisted of peripheral blood, obtained before any cancer treatment. The TCR comes from a female donor aged 60 or older with stage I lung adenocarcinoma. CDR3 bases: TGCGCCAGCAGCCAAGGCGGGCTAGCGGGAACTTTGGATACGCAGTATTTT. As protein: CASSQGGLAGTLDTQYF.